The following is a TCR beta chain sequence with its context. The sample comes from a study of blood T cell repertoires in COVID-19. Libraries were prepared by immunoSEQ multiplex PCR; TCRdb keeps only in-frame clonotypes and omits some of them. The sample lists about 180,000 clones; over 80% were seen once. The sequenced material came from peripheral blood. The origin of this receptor is a woman aged 60-75 years with acute or convalescent COVID-19.

The CDR3 sequence is CASSSIRGTNEKLFF. In DNA form, the CDR3 reads TGTGCCAGCAGCTCTATCAGGGGGACTAATGAAAAACTGTTTTTT. This chain links TRBV7-2 with TRBJ1-4; 7 nucleotides agree with TRBD1. V lost 4 bases to trimming and J lost 2 bases; unmatched junction nucleotides: 4. Germline V CDR1 and CDR2: SGHTA, FQGNSA. The CDR3 loop spans 15 amino acids.